The 10 T cell receptor beta chains below come from one sample, sequenced in a study of T cell clonality in common variable immunodeficiency. Data came from immunoSEQ multiplex PCR; TCRdb stores just in-frame clones and leaves some out. This repertoire lists about 52,000 clones without singletons; just over 2% sits in the top ten. What was sequenced was peripheral blood mononuclear cells. The origin of the receptors is a person aged 18 to 70 in good health.

This clone was detected many times. The CDR3 is cut off 3 residues early in the read; its end comes from the germline J gene. V and J are TRBV29-1 and TRBJ2-5; D possibly corresponds to TRBD1 (6 bases). The CDR3 is made up of 13 amino acids. Per the germline V gene, CDR1 is SQVTM and CDR2 is ANQGSEA. The V end was cut by 4 bases, the J end by 5 bases, with 14 bases between. The CDR3 spells CSVVRGIGETQYF. The covered CDR3 bases are TGCAGCGTTGTTAGGGGGATTGGGGAGACC.

This clone was observed at least ten times. Coverage ceases 3 residues before the CDR3 finishes, and the germline J gene fills in the end. The gene calls are TRBV19 and TRBJ1-5; weak D call: TRBD1 (6 bases). V was pared by 5 bases and J by 2 bases, with 13 bases between. The CDR3 length is 15 residues. CDR1 and CDR2 from the germline V gene are LNHDA and SQIVND (reference sequence). The CDR3 sequence: CASSLSGEGNQPQHF. The DNA read from the CDR3 is TGTGCCAGTAGTCTCTCAGGGGAAGGCAATCAGCCC.

This clone was detected many times. Read data end 3 residues before the CDR3 end; the end is taken from the germline J gene. The chain has TRBV9 and TRBJ1-3; possibly TRBD1 for D (6 bases). Germline V CDR1 and CDR2: SGDLS, YYNGEE. The CDR3 is 15 amino acids. The sequenced CDR3 bases are TGTGCCAGCAGCGTAGGGTCAGGGACGGCCCAGGGG. This translates into CASSVGSGTAQG. The whole CDR3 sequence reads CASSVGSGTAQGIYF.

A few counts support this clone. The read halts 3 residues ahead of the CDR3 end, with the missing end drawn from the germline J gene. V usage is TRBV19 and J usage is TRBJ2-7; the match to TRBD2 covers 8 bases. This CDR3 region has 16 residues. The V gene end was trimmed by 4 bases and the J gene end by 2 bases; junction bases not matched to a gene: 10. Germline loops: CDR1 LNHDA, CDR2 SQIVND (reference sequence). CDR3 sequence: CASSSAKAAGAYEQYF. The DNA read from the CDR3 is TGTGCCAGTAGTAGCGCCAAGGCAGCGGGGGCCTACGAG.

This clone was observed many times. The sequence runs out 3 residues before the end of the CDR3; the remainder is reconstructed from the germline J gene. The rearrangement joins TRBV10-3 to TRBJ2-3, with 11 bases matching TRBD2. V trimming: 2 bases; J trimming: 0 bases; junction bases outside the gene matches: 4. CDR1 and CDR2 from the germline V gene are ENHRY and SYGVKD. The CDR3 length is 17 residues. The covered CDR3 bases are TGTGCCATCAGTGAGGCAGGACTAGCGGGTAGCACAGATACG. Translation gives CAISEAGLAGSTDT. The CDR3 in its entirety is CAISEAGLAGSTDTQYF.

The table lists this clone with many counts. Read data end 3 residues before the CDR3 end; the end is taken from the germline J gene. The J gene is TRBJ2-5, the V gene TRBV19; TRBD1 agrees at 8 bases. The ends lost 7 bases at V and 0 bases at J; junction bases unmatched: 4. The CDR3 runs to 14 residues. Germline CDR1 is LNHDA and CDR2 is SQIVND (reference sequence). The CDR3 loop is CASIGTGDQETQYF. The DNA read from the CDR3 is TGTGCCAGTATCGGGACAGGAGACCAAGAGACC.

This clone came up a few times. Read sequence stops 3 residues before the CDR3 end, and the germline J gene provides the missing end. The J gene is TRBJ1-1, the V gene TRBV2; D is unresolved. Germline-derived CDR1 and CDR2 are SNHLY and FYNNEI. The CDR3 covers 14 residues. The V end was cut by 6 bases, the J end by 5 bases, with 16 bases between. CDR3 DNA (partial): TGTGCCAGCAGGGTACTGCAGGTAGGAACTGAA. Translated, it gives CASRVLQVGTE. The whole CDR3 protein is CASRVLQVGTEAFF. Based on the CDR3 plus reference TRBV2 and TRBJ1-1, the full variable domain is EPEVTQTPSHQVTQMGQEVILRCVPISNHLYFYWYRQILGQKVEFLVSFYNNEISEKSEIFDDQFSVERPDGSNFTLKIRSTKLEDSAMYFCASRVLQVGTEAFFGQGTRLTVV.

There are many counts of this clone. The read ends 3 residues shy of where the CDR3 ends; the end is completed using the germline J gene. The chain is built from TRBV19 and TRBJ1-5; a weak D match, TRBD1 (6 bases). This CDR3 comprises 13 residues. Between the trimmed V and J ends, which lost 4 bases and 6 bases, there was a span of 10 bases. From germline, CDR1 is LNHDA and CDR2 SQIVND (reference sequence). The CDR3 sequence: CASSRQDAQPQHF. The covered CDR3 bases are TGTGCCAGTAGTAGACAGGATGCTCAGCCC.

In its sample, this clone was seen many times. Read sequence stops 3 residues before the CDR3 end, and the germline J gene provides the missing end. V is TRBV20-1 and J is TRBJ2-3, with D unclear. This CDR3 contains 15 residues. V was clipped by 1 base and J by 1 base, with 12 bases between them. Germline-derived CDR1 and CDR2 are DFQATT and SNEGSKA (reference sequence). The CDR3 here is CSARGPKPGTDTQYF. The CDR3 bases that were read are TGCAGTGCTAGAGGCCCGAAGCCCGGCACAGATACG.

Turning to this clone: The sequenced fragment ends 3 residues before the CDR3 boundary, so the rest is inferred from the germline J gene. The gene calls are TRBV5-1 and TRBJ2-7; 8 positions agree with TRBD2. The J segment lost 2 bases and the V segment lost 4 bases, leaving 11 bases of the junction unmatched. Germline assignment: CDR1 SGHRS and CDR2 YFSETQ. The CDR3 length is 16 residues. CDR3 amino acids: CASSPGGSGVPYEQYF. The sequenced CDR3 bases are TGCGCCAGCAGCCCTGGGGGTAGCGGGGTCCCCTACGAG.